Listed below are T cell receptor beta chains from one sample, sequenced in a study of regulatory T cells in long-lasting Graves disease. One entry per CDR3 protein results from TCRdb running MiXCR on the multiplex PCR reads. The data show 360,000 or so distinct CDR3 sequences, with approximately 12% seen just once and 18% held by the top ten. The data also belong to a second study, concerning T cells in Graves' hyperthyroidism and ophthalmopathy.

The source material was peripheral blood mononuclear cells (PBMCs), sampled at new diagnosis, from a patient treated with antithyroid drugs. These receptors were taken from a woman aged 18-30 years with Graves disease. The CDR3 runs from the conserved cysteine through the conserved F or W. D genes are given only for firm matches. Some rows mark clone size as missing; the rest say once, few, many or name a class of expanded clone.

>TRBJ1-5|TRBV19|NA|few
TGTGCCAGTTCGACTCTCCTTGGCAATCAGCCCCAGCATTTT
CASSTLLGNQPQHF
>TRBJ2-1|TRBV7-2|TRBD1|many
TGTGCCAGCAGCCCTCGGGACAGGGTTTTCTCCAAATCCTACAATGAGCAGTTCTTC
CASSPRDRVFSKSYNEQFF
>TRBJ1-6|TRBV20-1|NA|few
TGCAGTGCTACTCCCCGAAGCGATTCACCCCTCCACTTT
CSATPRSDSPLHF
>TRBJ1-1|TRBV7-9|NA|many
TGTGCCAGCAGCTTTGACAGATTGAACACTGAAGCTTTCTTT
CASSFDRLNTEAFF
>TRBJ1-2|TRBV15|NA|many
TGTGCCACCAGCAGAAGACCGGGTGGCTACACCTTC
CATSRRPGGYTF
>TRBJ2-1|TRBV12-3/TRBV12-4|NA|few
TGTGCCAGCAGTTCCATTAGCGGAACATACAATGAGCAGTTCTTC
CASSSISGTYNEQFF
>TRBJ2-1|TRBV7-9|NA|many
TGTGCCAGCAGCCCCCCGGGCAGAGCATACAATGAGCAGTTCTTC
CASSPPGRAYNEQFF
>TRBJ2-7|TRBV20-1|TRBD2|many
TGCAGTGCTACCGGAACTAGCGGAGGCTCCTACGAGCAGTACTTC
CSATGTSGGSYEQYF
>TRBJ2-1|TRBV4-3|TRBD2|NA
TGCGCCAGCAGCCAAGAACCCCAAGCGGGGGGTTACAATGAGCAGTTCTTC
CASSQEPQAGGYNEQFF
>TRBJ2-3|TRBV20-1|TRBD2|many
TGCAGTGCCGAGGGACTAGCGGGGATCACAGATACGCAGTATTTT
CSAEGLAGITDTQYF
>TRBJ2-2|TRBV7-2|NA|many
TGTGCCAGCAGCTATTTAGCGCTCAAGAACACCGGGGAGCTGTTTTTT
CASSYLALKNTGELFF
>TRBJ1-2|TRBV7-9|TRBD1|NA
TGTGCCAGCAGCTTAGCGCTACCCGGGACAGGGGGCAGAGGTTTCGGCTACACCTTC
CASSLALPGTGGRGFGYTF
>TRBJ2-1|TRBV28|TRBD2|NA
TGTGCCAGCAGTCTCTATATCGGGACTAGCCAACCGAAGTCCGTCAATGAGCAGCTCTTC
CASSLYIGTSQPKSVNEQLF
>TRBJ2-6|TRBV11-2|TRBD2|few
TGTGCCAGCAGCCCGGGGACTAGCGGGAGGTTCTCTGGGGCCAACGTCCTGACTTTC
CASSPGTSGRFSGANVLTF
>TRBJ1-2|TRBV28|NA|many
TGTGCCAGCAGTTTAGGGGCTGCTAACTATGGCTACACCTTC
CASSLGAANYGYTF
>TRBJ1-1|TRBV6-2/TRBV6-3|NA|NA
TGTGCCAGCAGTCCCACCGACGCAGGGTTGGCTTTCTTT
CASSPTDAGLAFF
>TRBJ2-3|TRBV20-1|NA|many
TGCAGTGCTAGAACCCCGTCCCGGAGGGATACGCAGTATTTT
CSARTPSRRDTQYF
>TRBJ1-5|TRBV19|NA|NA
TGTGCCAGTAGTATAGTTGGTTTAGGGTCAGGGATGGATGGTAAGCCCCAGCATTTT
CASSIVGLGSGMDGKPQHF
>TRBJ2-7|TRBV28|NA|many
TGTGCCAGCAGTTCCCCTCGGGGCCGTCGAGAGCAGTACTTC
CASSSPRGRREQYF
>TRBJ1-1|TRBV10-2|NA|many
TGCGCCAGCAGCGGCCGGACAGTTCCTGAAGCTTTCTTT
CASSGRTVPEAFF
>TRBJ2-3|TRBV5-6|TRBD1|NA
TGTGCCAGCAGCTTCCTCGACAGGGCAGATACGCAGTATTTT
CASSFLDRADTQYF
>TRBJ1-1|TRBV5-1|NA|NA
TGCGCCAGCAGCCTGGGGAGGCCAGGGGTAGGCACTGAAGCTTTCTTT
CASSLGRPGVGTEAFF
>TRBJ2-5|TRBV9|NA|few
TGTGCCAGCAGCGTCGGGACCCAGAGAAGAGAGACCCAGTACTTC
CASSVGTQRRETQYF
>TRBJ1-2|TRBV3-1|NA|many
TGTGCCAGCAGCCAGTTCTATGGCTACACCTTC
CASSQFYGYTF
>TRBJ2-2|TRBV3-1|NA|few
TGTGCCAGCAGCCAAGGGGTGCTACTCACCGGGGAGCTGTTTTTT
CASSQGVLLTGELFF
>TRBJ1-4|TRBV12-3/TRBV12-4|NA|many
TGTGCCAGCAGTTTGTGGGGGTTGAATGAAAAACTGTTTTTT
CASSLWGLNEKLFF
>TRBJ2-7|TRBV28|NA|NA
TGTGCCACCCTTAGCTGGAGCCGTCTCTACGACGAGCAGTACTTC
CATLSWSRLYDEQYF
>TRBJ2-1|TRBV4-3|NA|many
TGCGCCAGCAGCCAAGATGGGGCCGGATACAATGAGCAGTTCTTC
CASSQDGAGYNEQFF
>TRBJ2-1|TRBV11-1|NA|many
TGTGCCAGCAGCTTATACCTCCCGGTTAGCAATGAGCAGTTCTTC
CASSLYLPVSNEQFF
>TRBJ2-7|TRBV6-1|TRBD2|many
TGTGCCAGCAGTGTTCTGACTAGCGCGTACGAGCAGTACTTC
CASSVLTSAYEQYF
>TRBJ2-5|TRBV20-1|NA|many
TGCAGTGCTTTCAGGCCGGGACTTCAAGAGACCCAGTACTTC
CSAFRPGLQETQYF
>TRBJ1-5|TRBV7-2|NA|many
TGTGCCAGCAGCTTATACGAGGTCCGAGCCAATCAGCCCCAGCATTTT
CASSLYEVRANQPQHF
>TRBJ1-4|TRBV15|NA|NA
TGTGCCACCAGCTCTCTCGGAGGGCGATTTGGTGAAAAACTGTTTTTT
CATSSLGGRFGEKLFF
>TRBJ1-5|TRBV12-3/TRBV12-4|NA|many
TGTGCCAGCAGTTATCTAGGGGTAAATCAGCCCCAGCATTTT
CASSYLGVNQPQHF
>TRBJ2-5|TRBV27|TRBD2|many
TGTGCCAGCAGTATGATAGCGGGAGAAGAGACCCAGTACTTC
CASSMIAGEETQYF
>TRBJ2-7|TRBV27|NA|once
TGTGCCAGCAGTGAGGATGGACGGGCGACCTACGAGCAGTACTTC
CASSEDGRATYEQYF
>TRBJ2-2|TRBV14|NA|many
TGTGCCAGCAGCCAAGGATTGAACACCGGGGAGCTGTTTTTT
CASSQGLNTGELFF
>TRBJ2-3|TRBV19|TRBD1|NA
TGTGCCAGTAGTATAACCCGGGACAGGCAGTTTACAGATACGCAGTATTTT
CASSITRDRQFTDTQYF
>TRBJ2-3|TRBV7-2|NA|many
TGTGCCAGCAGCTACATTGTCGATACGCAGTATTTT
CASSYIVDTQYF
>TRBJ1-1|TRBV5-1|NA|many
TGCGCCAGCAGCTTCGGCGGCCAGAACACTGAAGCTTTCTTT
CASSFGGQNTEAFF
>TRBJ1-5|TRBV6-1|NA|many
TGTGCCAGCAGTGAAGCGCTCTTTACGCCAGGCGCTCAGCCCCAGCATTTT
CASSEALFTPGAQPQHF
>TRBJ1-2|TRBV20-1|TRBD1|NA
TGCAGTGCTAGAGCCAGGGGGCGTTATGGCTACACCTTC
CSARARGRYGYTF